These T cell receptor beta chains were read from a single sample in a study of cytomegalovirus exposure and HLA in healthy donors. Profiling relied on immunoSEQ multiplex PCR, and the TCRdb table lists in-frame clones only, not all of them. Of 200,000 to 250,000 clones in the sample, about 78% were seen once. Material for sequencing was PBMCs. Every receptor here comes from a male donor in good health and CMV-seronegative. CDR3s include the opening cysteine and the closing phenylalanine or tryptophan. D genes are given only for firm matches.

j_gene	d_gene	v_gene	CDR3aa
TRBJ1-2	-	TRBV13	CASSLGGGANYGYTF
TRBJ2-2	TRBD2	TRBV29-1	CSARAGGRNTGELFF
TRBJ2-6	-	TRBV15	CATSVRTGSPGANVLTF
TRBJ2-3	TRBD1	TRBV10-3	CATGDRAEDTQYF
TRBJ2-3	-	TRBV7-7	CASSLTGGTDTQYF
TRBJ2-3	TRBD1	TRBV5-6	CASSPLGTGGTDTQYF
TRBJ2-3	TRBD1	TRBV5-1	CASCRDRGTDTQYF
TRBJ2-7	TRBD2	TRBV6-5	CASSPSGVSSYEQYF
TRBJ2-2	-	TRBV9	CASSVLLSTGELFF
TRBJ2-3	-	TRBV5-5	CASEGVTDTQYF
TRBJ2-1	-	TRBV5-1	CASSSVRGFTYNEQFF
TRBJ2-5	-	TRBV7-9	CASSLGGEETQYF
TRBJ2-6	TRBD1	TRBV2	CASSKGAGGANVLTF
TRBJ1-2	-	TRBV27	CASSGRDSTYGYTF
TRBJ2-7	TRBD1	TRBV5-6	CASSLGQGMNEQYF
TRBJ2-7	-	TRBV21-1	CASSKVRTSGPRSYEQYF
TRBJ1-2	TRBD1	TRBV7-9	CSSSLGQGANYGYTF
TRBJ1-5	-	TRBV27	CASSFRGNSNQPQHF
TRBJ2-7	-	TRBV5-1	CASNLALSSAQRSYEQYF
TRBJ1-1	-	TRBV18	CASSQQGNTEAFF
TRBJ2-7	-	TRBV6-1	CASSEYWSPYEQYF
TRBJ2-3	TRBD2	TRBV19	CASTREGLSDTQYF
TRBJ2-7	TRBD2	TRBV27	CASSFAGGYEQYF
TRBJ2-6	-	TRBV6-5	CASSLRVSGANVLTF
TRBJ1-5	-	TRBV4-1	CASSQGQGGQPQHF
TRBJ1-2	-	TRBV29-1	CSVGQGSGYTF
TRBJ2-5	TRBD1	TRBV29-1	CSIGGQGLETQYF
TRBJ2-1	TRBD2	TRBV9	CASSVEGLASNEQFF
TRBJ1-1	-	TRBV30	CAWSPVNTEAFF
TRBJ1-1	-	TRBV5-1	CASSTPRGDQNEAFF
TRBJ2-7	TRBD2	TRBV13	CASSPAVSGSLSEQYF
-	TRBD2	TRBV28	CASSLLIAGSYEQYF
TRBJ1-4	-	TRBV6-1	CASSDYLHKGNGGEKLFF
TRBJ1-1	-	TRBV6-4	CASSESSGMNTEAFF
TRBJ2-3	TRBD2	TRBV5-1	CASSLEGLAGGGRDTQYF
TRBJ1-2	TRBD1	TRBV9	CASSAEDRGRPNYGYTF
TRBJ2-1	TRBD2	TRBV6-5	CASRAGVGNEQFF
-	TRBD1	TRBV5-1	CASSLNTGAYEQYF
TRBJ2-1	-	TRBV7-8	CASSLYKGIRRDSSYNEQFF
TRBJ1-1	-	TRBV18	CASSLSAAGGRTEAFF
TRBJ1-5	-	TRBV6-1	CASRQGSNQPQHF
TRBJ2-7	-	TRBV30	CAWSALGSPYEQYF
TRBJ2-1	TRBD2	TRBV13	CASSLTSGYNEQFF